The rows below give T cell receptor beta chains drawn from one sample of a study of cytotoxic CD8 clonotypes in ibrutinib-treated CLL. Assay: immunoSEQ multiplex PCR; the TCRdb copy retains only in-frame clones and omits some. Of 150,000 or so clones in the sample, approximately 80% were seen once. The sequences come from PBMCs, collected after 12 months of ibrutinib treatment. These receptors all come from a human donor with chronic lymphocytic leukemia. Both conserved end residues are part of each CDR3. A D gene is named only where the DNA matches it firmly. Some rows have no size entry. The others give once, few or many, or a class for an expanded clone.

V	D	size	J	CDR3	DNA
TRBV5-1	NA	NA	TRBJ1-1	CASSFTAWGTEAFF	TGCGCCAGCAGCTTTACAGCCTGGGGCACTGAAGCTTTCTTT
TRBV27	NA	NA	TRBJ2-7	CASRDSSYEQYF	TGTGCCAGCAGAGACAGCTCCTACGAGCAGTACTTC
TRBV7-2	TRBD2	NA	TRBJ2-3	CASSLVGTSGTF	TGTGCCAGCAGCTTAGTGGGGACTAGCGGGACATTT
TRBV7-2	NA	NA	TRBJ1-5	CASSLAGFSNQPQHF	TGTGCCAGCAGCTTAGCAGGGTTCAGCAATCAGCCCCAGCATTTT
TRBV18	NA	once	TRBJ2-7	CASSPSGGINEQYF	TGTGCCAGCTCACCCTCCGGGGGAATTAACGAGCAGTACTTC
TRBV29-1	TRBD1	NA	TRBJ1-2	CSVGTGAGYGYTF	TGCAGCGTTGGGACAGGGGCTGGCTATGGCTACACCTTC
TRBV5-3	NA	NA	TRBJ2-7	CARSLSSVPGLGEQYF	TGTGCCAGAAGCTTATCCTCCGTCCCGGGATTAGGCGAGCAGTACTTC
TRBV4-1	TRBD2	NA	TRBJ2-2	CASSPPGLAGVGELFF	TGCGCCAGCAGCCCCCCGGGGCTAGCGGGGGTCGGGGAGCTGTTTTTT
TRBV7-2	NA	NA	TRBJ2-3	CASARWETDTQYF	TGTGCCAGCGCGAGGTGGGAGACAGATACGCAGTATTTT
TRBV2	NA	NA	TRBJ2-1	CASSATGLTNNEQFF	TGTGCCAGCAGTGCCACAGGGCTTACTAACAATGAGCAGTTCTTC
TRBV18	NA	few	TRBJ2-1	CASSPPSVHEQFF	TGTGCCAGCTCACCACCCTCGGTGCATGAGCAGTTCTTC
TRBV2	TRBD1	NA	TRBJ2-5	CASKQGALETQYF	TGTGCCAGCAAACAGGGGGCGTTAGAGACCCAGTACTTC
TRBV5-4	TRBD1	few	TRBJ2-3	CASSSGQGDTDTQYF	TGTGCCAGCAGCTCGGGACAGGGAGACACAGATACGCAGTATTTT
TRBV5-1	NA	NA	TRBJ1-1	CASRLSGGTAEAFF	TGCGCCAGCAGGCTATCTGGGGGAACCGCTGAAGCTTTCTTT
TRBV6-5	TRBD2	NA	TRBJ2-7	CASSYGTSGIFEQYF	TGTGCCAGCAGTTACGGGACTAGCGGGATCTTTGAGCAGTACTTC
TRBV18	NA	once	TRBJ1-1	CASSPPLSQGVDLKAFF	TGTGCCAGCTCACCACCACTGTCCCAGGGAGTCGATTTGAAAGCTTTCTTT
TRBV27	TRBD1	few	TRBJ1-5	CASAQGTDNQPQHF	TGTGCCAGCGCGCAAGGGACAGACAATCAGCCCCAGCATTTT
TRBV7-9	NA	NA	TRBJ1-1	CASSFIVDTEAFF	TGTGCCAGCAGCTTTATTGTGGACACTGAAGCTTTCTTT
TRBV11-3	TRBD1	once	TRBJ2-1	CASSLIQGYEQFF	TGTGCCAGCAGCTTAATACAGGGGTATGAGCAGTTCTTC
TRBV10-2	TRBD1	NA	TRBJ2-3	CARKGASTDTQYF	TGTGCTCGTAAGGGGGCCTCCACAGATACGCAGTATTTT
TRBV27	TRBD1	once	TRBJ2-7	CASSLRQGAGEQYF	TGTGCCAGCAGTTTACGTCAGGGGGCGGGCGAGCAGTACTTC
TRBV11-2	NA	once	TRBJ2-7	CASSQDGVGLYEQYF	TGTGCCAGCAGCCAAGACGGGGTTGGTCTCTACGAGCAGTACTTC
TRBV28	NA	NA	TRBJ1-4	CASRGSFNEKLFF	TGTGCCAGCCGTGGCAGCTTTAATGAAAAACTGTTTTTT
TRBV27	TRBD2	NA	TRBJ2-2	CASRLAGGGGELFF	TGTGCCAGCAGGCTAGCGGGAGGAGGCGGGGAGCTGTTTTTT
TRBV4-1	TRBD1	NA	TRBJ2-7	CASSLTGQTGLKDEQYF	TGCGCCAGCAGCCTCACGGGTCAGACAGGGTTAAAGGACGAGCAGTACTTC
TRBV25-1	TRBD1	NA	TRBJ2-7	CASSGPGQGLHEQYF	TGTGCCAGCAGTGGACCGGGACAGGGGTTGCACGAGCAGTACTTC
TRBV19	NA	NA	TRBJ2-2	CASSRRPGELFF	TGTGCCAGTAGTCGAAGGCCCGGGGAGCTGTTTTTT
TRBV7-2	NA	NA	TRBJ1-5	CASSPVGGSNQPQHF	TGTGCCAGCTCCCCAGTCGGCGGTTCCAATCAGCCCCAGCATTTT
TRBV7-9	NA	once	TRBJ1-4	CASSLGALAGSNEKLFF	TGTGCCAGCAGCTTAGGAGCCCTGGCGGGGAGTAATGAAAAACTGTTTTTT
TRBV7-6	TRBD2	few	TRBJ2-1	CASSLAPASGAYNEQFF	TGTGCCAGCAGCTTAGCGCCGGCTAGCGGAGCCTACAATGAGCAGTTCTTC
TRBV4-1	NA	once	TRBJ2-7	CASSRNPPGAYEQYF	TGCGCCAGCAGCCGAAATCCTCCAGGGGCCTACGAGCAGTACTTC
TRBV30	NA	once	TRBJ1-2	CAWNIRGAGGYTF	TGTGCCTGGAACATCAGAGGCGCAGGTGGCTACACCTTC
TRBV5-4	TRBD2	NA	TRBJ2-3	CASSLGLAGDADTQYF	TGTGCCAGCAGCTTAGGTTTAGCGGGGGACGCGGATACGCAGTATTTT
TRBV18	NA	few	TRBJ2-2	CASSPGTHSGELFF	TGTGCCAGCTCACCAGGGACACACAGCGGGGAGCTGTTTTTT
TRBV19	TRBD1	NA	TRBJ1-5	CASSLRTGGNQPQHF	TGTGCCAGTAGTCTCCGGACAGGGGGTAATCAGCCCCAGCATTTT